Listed here are 4 T cell receptor beta chains from one sample, sequenced in a study of blood T cell repertoires in COVID-19. TCRdb's table, derived via immunoSEQ multiplex PCR, lists solely in-frame clones and lacks some. The data hold approximately 190,000 clones, with under 85% observed a single time. Sequencing input: peripheral blood. These receptors originate from a man aged 55-75 years with active or convalescent COVID-19.

The chain carries TRBV12-3 or TRBV12-4 and TRBJ2-3, with unresolved D. V lost 6 bases, J lost 3 bases, and 10 bases lay in between. The CDR3 length is 13 residues. CDR3 loop: CASSLSLTDTQYF. CDR3 nucleotides: TGTGCCAGCAGCCTGTCTCTAACAGATACGCAGTATTTT.

This rearrangement joins TRBV18 to TRBJ1-1; maybe TRBD1 (6 bases). Germline V gene lookup returns CDR1 KGHSH and CDR2 LQKENI. CDR3 size: 14 residues. V was pared by 3 bases and J by 1 base, with 9 bases between. The CDR3 region has the DNA TGTGCCAGCTCACCGGGCAGGGGGAACACTGAAGCTTTCTTT. This codes for CASSPGRGNTEAFF.

This sequence joins TRBV28 and TRBJ1-4; D is unresolved. Germline assignment: CDR1 MDHEN and CDR2 SYDVKM. V lost 4 bases and J 7 bases, leaving 10 bases between the germline ends. CDR3 length equals 13 residues. CDR3 nucleotide sequence: TGTGCCAGCAGTTCATCCGGGTCTGAAAAACTGTTTTTT. Amino acids: CASSSSGSEKLFF. Filled out from reference TRBV28 and TRBJ1-4, the complete variable domain reads DVKVTQSSRYLVKRTGEKVFLECVQDMDHENMFWYRQDPGLGLRLIYFSYDVKMKEKGDIPEGYSVSREKKERFSLILESASTNQTSMYLCASSSSGSEKLFFGSGTQLSVL.

The chain joins TRBV27 to TRBJ2-2; 10 bases match TRBD1. The trim removed 11 bases at V and 7 bases at J, leaving 13 bases unmatched. Germline V gene lookup returns CDR1 MNHEY and CDR2 SMNVEV (reference sequence). The CDR3 runs to 15 residues. DNA for the CDR3: TGTGCCTCCCAGCGAGACAGGGGGCAAAACGGGGAGCTGTTTTTT. It specifies CASQRDRGQNGELFF.